Presented here are 5 T cell receptor beta chains from one specimen sequenced in a study of immune cell composition in non-small cell lung cancer. Sequencing was performed with immunoSEQ multiplex PCR; in TCRdb, only in-frame clones are kept and a portion is missing. The sample lists nearly 10,000 clones; about 63% were seen once. Sequenced sample: lung tumor tissue. These receptors all come from a human donor with non-small cell lung cancer.

J is TRBJ2-5 and V is TRBV11-2; D assignment may be TRBD1 or TRBD2 (7 bases each). The CDR3 is 17 amino acids. With 1 base removed from V and 5 bases from J, the gap between germline ends came to 20 bases. Germline values: CDR1 SGHAT, CDR2 FQNNGV. CDR3 sequence: CASSLGLQGGVLETQYF. Here the CDR3 DNA reads TGTGCCAGCAGCTTAGGTCTCCAGGGGGGGGTATTGGAGACCCAGTACTTC. Filled out from reference TRBV11-2 and TRBJ2-5, the complete variable domain reads EAGVAQSPRYKIIEKRQSVAFWCNPISGHATLYWYQQILGQGPKLLIQFQNNGVVDDSQLPKDRFSAERLKGVDSTLKIQPAKLEDSAVYLCASSLGLQGGVLETQYFGPGTRLLVL.

There are a few counts of this clone. CDR3 region: CSVSGLAGDNEQFF. DNA of the CDR3: TGCAGCGTCAGTGGATTAGCGGGTGACAATGAGCAGTTCTTC. The chain couples TRBV29-1 to TRBJ2-1; 7 bases align to TRBD2. CDR1 and CDR2 (germline): SQVTM, ANQGSEA. V shed 6 bases and J 5 bases; nucleotides not matched to a gene: 10. The CDR3 is 14 residues long.

This clone rates as medium-sized (0.01 to 0.1%). The chain has TRBV9 and TRBJ1-1, with D possibly TRBD1 on 5 matching bases. The CDR3 sequence is 14 residues long. Trimming removed 2 bases from V and 2 bases from J, with 10 bases in between. Per the germline V gene, CDR1 is SGDLS and CDR2 is YYNGEE. For the CDR3, the DNA is TGTGCCAGCAGCGTGACAGCTACTAACACTGAAGCTTTCTTT. Translating gives CASSVTATNTEAFF. Full variable domain (missing parts from reference TRBV9 and TRBJ1-1): DSGVTQTPKHLITATGQRVTLRCSPRSGDLSVYWYQQSLDQGLQFLIQYYNGEERAKGNILERFSAQQFPDLHSELNLSSLELGDSALYFCASSVTATNTEAFFGQGTRLTVV.

V is TRBV2 and J is TRBJ1-1; D remains ambiguous. This CDR3 is built from 15 residues. Germline V CDR1 and CDR2: SNHLY, FYNNEI. V was clipped by 4 bases and J by 1 base, with 13 bases between them. CDR3 in amino acids: CASSVSGWGNTEAFF. CDR3 bases: TGTGCCAGCAGTGTGTCAGGATGGGGGAACACTGAAGCTTTCTTT.

This clone has a handful of counts. V and J are TRBV28 and TRBJ1-5; D is undetermined. V shed 8 bases and J shed 7 bases, with 9 bases lying between them. This CDR3 has 11 amino acids. The germline V gene has CDR1 MDHEN and CDR2 SYDVKM. CDR3 sequence (DNA): TGTGCCAGCGGCTCGGAACAGCCCCAGCATTTT. It is translated as CASGSEQPQHF.